The source of this T cell receptor beta chain is a study of control samples from healthy donors and cancer patients. Germline V gene lookup returns CDR1 SGHNT and CDR2 YYREEE (reference sequence). The CDR3 consists of 15 residues. Trimming removed 3 bases from V and 4 bases from J; junction bases left unmatched: 8. Assay used: immunoSEQ multiplex PCR; TCRdb lists only in-frame clones, some missing. The data contain roughly 51,000 clones, approximately 90% of them seen just once; the ten biggest clones take up 1.6%. The sample comprised PBMCs. The receptor's source is a man aged 35-49 years with colorectal cancer. The chain has TRBV5-4 and TRBJ2-7, with 9 bases aligning to TRBD2. CDR3: CASSSPGTSQYEQYF. The CDR3 DNA sequence: TGTGCCAGCAGCTCGCCCGGGACTAGCCAGTACGAGCAGTACTTC.